The 17 T cell receptor beta chains given below trace back to one sample, sequenced in a study of blood T cells in healthy people across ages. The authors ran a second PCR of about 7 to 11 cycles using a sample-barcoded 5' primer and a J-beta primer mix. TCRdb processed the 5' RACE reads anew with MiXCR; each CDR3 protein has one entry. This sample has around 970,000 distinct CDR3 sequences, with just over 50% found just once. The sample comprised blood. These receptors were collected from an older woman in good health.

The chain links TRBV7-4 to TRBJ1-2, with a tentative D call TRBD1 (6 bases). Germline CDR1 reads SGHVT; CDR2 reads SQSDAQ. The CDR3 consists of 17 residues. The V end lost 5 bases, the J end lost 3 bases, and 22 bases lay between the germline ends. The CDR3 loop reads CASSPFCYGQLHYGYTF. The CDR3 nucleotides are TGTGCCAGCAGCCCATTCTGTTACGGACAGTTACACTATGGCTACACCTTC.

The chain employs TRBV10-3 and TRBJ2-7, with 9 bases that match TRBD1. Germline V gene data show CDR1 as ENHRY and CDR2 as SYGVKD. CDR3 length equals 15 residues. The V gene end was trimmed by 7 bases and the J gene end by 5 bases; junction bases not matched to a gene: 12. CDR3 region: CAITPGQGRFDEQYF. The CDR3 DNA reads as TGTGCCATCACCCCCGGACAGGGGAGGTTCGACGAGCAGTACTTC.

The gene calls are TRBV5-1 and TRBJ2-7; D unresolved. This CDR3 comprises 15 residues. V was clipped by 5 bases and J by 4 bases, with 19 bases between them. Germline CDR1 is SGHRS and CDR2 is YFSETQ. The CDR3 region is CASRLSGSSSYEQYF. The CDR3 nucleotides are TGCGCCAGCAGATTGTCCGGGTCAAGTTCTTACGAGCAGTACTTC.

The sample holds many counts of this clonotype. The genes are TRBV12-3 or TRBV12-4 and TRBJ2-7, with D maybe TRBD2 (5 bases). Trimming removed 5 bases at V and 4 bases at J, with 15 bases between. The CDR3 is 14 amino acids. CDR3 region: CASSLGSRAYEQYF. The CDR3 coding sequence is TGTGCCAGCAGTCTCGGGTCGAGGGCTTACGAGCAGTACTTC.

This sequence joins TRBV27 and TRBJ2-4; D gene uncertain. The J call may be faulty, since TRBJ2-7 better matches the DNA end. Germline V CDR1 and CDR2: MNHEY, SMNVEV (reference sequence). The CDR3 spans 16 residues. In DNA form, the CDR3 reads TGTGCCAGCAGTTTATCTTACTCTGACTTTTACTACGAGCAGTACTTC. Its protein product is CASSLSYSDFYYEQYF.

The chain couples TRBV11-1 to TRBJ2-1; 9 bases are shared with TRBD2. V lost 4 bases, J lost 2 bases, and 3 bases stayed unmatched. Germline V gene sequence: CDR1 SGHAT, CDR2 FQDESV (reference sequence). The CDR3 totals 15 residues. The CDR3 nucleotides are TGTGCCAGCAGCTGGCGGGAGGGCACCTACAATGAGCAGTTCTTC. This codes for CASSWREGTYNEQFF. Using reference TRBV11-1 and TRBJ2-1 for the parts outside the CDR3, the full variable domain is EAEVAQSPRYKITEKSQAVAFWCDPISGHATLYWYRQILGQGPELLVQFQDESVVDDSQLPKDRFSAERLKGVDSTLKIQPAELGDSAMYLCASSWREGTYNEQFFGPGTRLTVL.

V and J are TRBV7-2 and TRBJ2-1; 7 nucleotides align to TRBD2. This CDR3 is built from 13 residues. CDR1 is SGHTA, CDR2 FQGNSA, per germline. V gave up 5 bases and J gave up 8 bases; unmatched junction bases: 6. The CDR3 reads CASSTGLDYEQFF. DNA for the CDR3: TGTGCCAGCAGCACCGGACTAGATTATGAGCAGTTCTTC. Full variable domain (missing parts from reference TRBV7-2 and TRBJ2-1): GAGVSQSPSNKVTEKGKDVELRCDPISGHTALYWYRQSLGQGLEFLIYFQGNSAPDKSGLPSDRFSAERTGGSVSTLTIQRTQQEDSAVYLCASSTGLDYEQFFGPGTRLTVL.

This clonotype appeared a single time. The chain uses TRBV5-1 and TRBJ2-1, with 10 bases lining up with TRBD1. Germline CDR1 reads SGHRS; CDR2 reads YFSETQ. This CDR3 is built from 16 residues. Trimming removed 3 bases from V and 4 bases from J; junction bases left unmatched: 7. CDR3 sequence: CASSSGTGDIYNEQFF. In nucleotides, the CDR3 is TGCGCCAGCAGCTCCGGGACAGGGGATATTTACAATGAGCAGTTCTTC.

J is TRBJ2-6 and V is TRBV20-1; no definite D call. The CDR3 is 13 residues long. With 6 bases removed from V and 2 bases from J, the gap between germline ends came to 8 bases. The germline V gene encodes CDR1 DFQATT and CDR2 SNEGSKA (reference sequence). CDR3 nucleotides: TGCAGTGCCATTAAAACTGGGGCCAACGTCCTGACTTTC. Translated: CSAIKTGANVLTF.

The chain recombines TRBV14 with TRBJ2-4; D perhaps matches TRBD2 (5 bases). CDR3 size: 14 residues. V was clipped by 1 base and J by 7 bases, with 11 bases between them. Germline CDR1 is SGHDN and CDR2 is FVKESK. This CDR3 is CASSQVGGANIQYF. The CDR3, as DNA: TGTGCCAGCAGCCAAGTTGGAGGAGCGAACATTCAGTACTTC. Full variable domain (remainder filled in from reference TRBV14 and TRBJ2-4): EAGVTQFPSHSVIEKGQTVTLRCDPISGHDNLYWYRRVMGKEIKFLLHFVKESKQDESGMPNNRFLAERTGGTYSTLKVQPAELEDSGVYFCASSQVGGANIQYFGAGTRLSVL.

The chain is built from TRBV28 and TRBJ2-1; no reliable D call. The CDR3 sequence is 12 residues long. The germline V gene has CDR1 MDHEN and CDR2 SYDVKM. V dropped 4 bases and J dropped 10 bases, with 11 bases sitting between them. The CDR3 loop is CASSSLINEQFF. As DNA, the CDR3 is TGTGCCAGCAGTTCCTTGATCAACGAGCAGTTCTTC.

This clonotype was counted only a few times. The rearrangement uses TRBV7-9 and TRBJ2-1, with TRBD2 matching 9 bases. The germline V gene has CDR1 SEHNR and CDR2 FQNEAQ (reference sequence). This CDR3 spans 15 amino acids. Trimming cost V 5 bases and J 3 bases; bases outside gene matches: 5. The CDR3 spells CASSPLAGLYNEQFF. The CDR3 nucleotides read TGTGCCAGCAGCCCTCTAGCGGGGCTCTACAATGAGCAGTTCTTC.

The V call is TRBV28, the J call TRBJ2-7, with 8 nucleotides matching TRBD2. J gave up 6 bases and V 2 bases, and 6 bases lay outside the gene matches. This CDR3 has 14 amino acids. Germline CDR1 reads MDHEN; CDR2 reads SYDVKM. The CDR3 DNA reads as TGTGCCAGCAGTTTACCGGGGGGGTTGGGCGAGCAGTACTTC. It is translated as CASSLPGGLGEQYF.

The rearrangement links TRBV6-5 to TRBJ2-3, with TRBD2 matching 9 bases. The CDR3 totals 14 residues. CDR1 and CDR2 from the germline V gene are MNHEY and SVGAGI. Germline trimming cut 2 bases from V and 5 bases from J; bases unmatched to any gene: 2. CDR3 sequence reads: CASSYVTSGDTQYF. CDR3 sequence (DNA): TGTGCCAGCAGTTACGTGACTAGCGGAGATACGCAGTATTTT.

This chain links TRBV7-3 with TRBJ2-1; 8 bases agree with TRBD1. Germline V gene lookup returns CDR1 SGHTA and CDR2 FQGTGA. This CDR3 comprises 16 residues. Unmatched junction bases numbered 14, after V lost 2 bases and J lost 11 bases. CDR3: CASSLSPGTGGGKQFF. The CDR3 bases are TGTGCCAGCAGCTTATCGCCTGGGACAGGAGGGGGTAAGCAGTTCTTC.

The V call is TRBV7-2, the J call TRBJ1-1; the D gene is possibly TRBD1 (5 bases). The CDR3 extends over 15 amino acids. Deletions cut 0 bases from V and 11 bases from J, with 19 bases between. Germline-derived CDR1 and CDR2 are SGHTA and FQGNSA. For the CDR3, the DNA is TGTGCCAGCAGCTTAGCCCTTTCAGGGTCGGGGTCCGCTTTCTTT. Encoded protein: CASSLALSGSGSAFF.

The chain uses TRBV2 and TRBJ2-7; perhaps TRBD2 as D (5 bases). Trimming pared 5 bases from V and 4 bases from J, leaving 21 bases between. Germline lookup yields CDR1 SNHLY and CDR2 FYNNEI. The CDR3 extends over 16 amino acids. CDR3 in DNA: TGTGCCAGCAGTATTGCTAGGGCCCCCGGAGGTTACGAGCAGTACTTC. This sequence encodes CASSIARAPGGYEQYF. The variable domain in full, completed from reference TRBV2 and TRBJ2-7, reads EPEVTQTPSHQVTQMGQEVILRCVPISNHLYFYWYRQILGQKVEFLVSFYNNEISEKSEIFDDQFSVERPDGSNFTLKIRSTKLEDSAMYFCASSIARAPGGYEQYFGPGTRLTVT.